The 15 T cell receptor beta chains reported below all come from one sample, sequenced in a study of T cells and Merkel cell carcinoma outcomes. Measured with immunoSEQ multiplex PCR; TCRdb has only the in-frame clones, and not every one. The profile covers under 20,000 clones, with roughly 87% appearing a single time and 3% to 3.5% taken by the ten largest. Sequences were obtained from tumor tissue from Merkel cell carcinoma. The source of these receptors is a human donor with Merkel cell carcinoma.

The chain combines TRBV6-1 with TRBJ2-2; D gene ambiguous. With 4 bases removed from V and 7 bases from J, the gap between germline ends came to 10 bases. Germline loops: CDR1 MNHNS, CDR2 SASEGT. This CDR3 contains 13 residues. DNA of the CDR3: TGTGCCAGCAGTGGTGTCCTGGGCGGGGAGCTGTTTTTT. Protein sequence: CASSGVLGGELFF.

V usage is TRBV19 and J usage is TRBJ2-4, with D possibly being TRBD2 (7 bases). This CDR3 spans 17 amino acids. Germline CDR1 LNHDA, CDR2 SQIVND (reference sequence). The V end was cut by 5 bases, the J end by 1 base, with 18 bases between. In DNA, the CDR3 is TGTGCCAGTAGTGAGAGGGGGGGCTACTATGCCAAAAACATTCAGTACTTC. The encoded protein is CASSERGGYYAKNIQYF.

The chain couples TRBV4-2 to TRBJ2-2; D is unresolved. CDR3 size: 16 residues. V lost 0 bases and J lost 6, with 14 bases in between. Germline V gene sequence: CDR1 LGHNA, CDR2 YNFKEQ. CDR3 residues: CASSQESSTSAGELFF. In DNA form, the CDR3 reads TGTGCCAGCAGCCAAGAATCCAGTACGAGTGCCGGGGAGCTGTTTTTT.

The chain employs TRBV27 and TRBJ1-4; D call uncertain. This CDR3 spans 13 amino acids. CDR1 is MNHEY and CDR2 is SMNVEV in the germline V gene (reference sequence). Trimming took 5 bases from V and 8 from J, leaving 12 bases between them. In DNA, the CDR3 is TGTGCCAGCAGTCCCCGAATGCAGGAAAAACTGTTTTTT. Its translation is CASSPRMQEKLFF. Complete variable domain (other parts from reference TRBV27 and TRBJ1-4): EAQVTQNPRYLITVTGKKLTVTCSQNMNHEYMSWYRQDPGLGLRQIYYSMNVEVTDKGDVPEGYKVSRKEKRNFPLILESPSPNQTSLYFCASSPRMQEKLFFGSGTQLSVL.

The chain joins TRBV2 to TRBJ1-2, with TRBD1 matching 10 bases. V was clipped by 4 bases and J by 7 bases; unmatched bases: 3. This CDR3 comprises 13 residues. Per germline, CDR1 SNHLY and CDR2 FYNNEI. The chain's CDR3 is CASSARQGAGYTF. Written as DNA, the CDR3 is TGTGCCAGCAGTGCCCGACAGGGGGCTGGCTACACCTTC.

This chain joins TRBV10-3 and TRBJ1-1; TRBD1 is a possible D gene (5 bases). Germline V gene lookup returns CDR1 ENHRY and CDR2 SYGVKD. Trimming took 2 bases from V and 13 from J, leaving 17 bases between them. The CDR3 consists of 13 residues. The CDR3 DNA sequence: TGTGCCATCAGTGAGGCACAGGCAACCGGCGTTTTCTTT. Protein: CAISEAQATGVFF.

Points on this clone: This sample includes further DNA sequences coding for the same CDR3. The CDR3 DNA is TGTGCCAGCAGTTTGTATCTAGACTATGGCTACACCTTC. Translated: CASSLYLDYGYTF. The chain carries TRBV2 and TRBJ1-2; D is undetermined. V was cut by 5 bases and J by 3 bases, with 10 bases left in between. CDR1 and CDR2 from the germline V gene are SNHLY and FYNNEI. The CDR3 is 13 residues long.

J is TRBJ2-1 and V is TRBV6-5; D gene ambiguous. The CDR3 consists of 13 residues. V lost 7 bases, J lost 9 bases, and 16 bases lay in between. Germline values: CDR1 MNHEY, CDR2 SVGAGI. CDR3 nucleotide sequence: TGTGCCAGCACTCCTTCTATCGGGCTTGAGCAGTTCTTC. Protein product: CASTPSIGLEQFF.

The rearrangement joins TRBV12-5 to TRBJ2-5; D possibly corresponds to TRBD2 (6 bases). This CDR3 is built from 13 residues. Trimming removed 3 bases at V and 4 bases at J, with 9 bases between. Germline CDR1 LGHNT, CDR2 FRNRAP. The CDR3 region has the DNA TGTGCTAGTGGTTTCTCCGGGAGAGAGACCCAGTACTTC. Translated, it gives CASGFSGRETQYF.

The chain employs TRBV2 and TRBJ2-7; D is undetermined. V was trimmed by 7 bases and J by 0 bases, leaving 16 bases between them. The CDR3 contains 15 residues. CDR1 is SNHLY, CDR2 FYNNEI, per germline. The CDR3 sequence: CASKSNLGISYEQYF. CDR3 DNA sequence: TGTGCCAGCAAATCCAATTTGGGGATCTCCTACGAGCAGTACTTC. The entire variable domain, with the rest obtained from reference TRBV2 and TRBJ2-7, is as follows: EPEVTQTPSHQVTQMGQEVILRCVPISNHLYFYWYRQILGQKVEFLVSFYNNEISEKSEIFDDQFSVERPDGSNFTLKIRSTKLEDSAMYFCASKSNLGISYEQYFGPGTRLTVT.

This clone was detected only a few times. The chain is built from TRBV30 and TRBJ1-4; D remains ambiguous. The CDR3 is 14 amino acids. Per the germline V gene, CDR1 is GTSNPN and CDR2 is SVGIG (reference sequence). Deletions cut 2 bases from V and 7 bases from J, with 14 bases between. In DNA form, the CDR3 reads TGTGCCTGGAGTTACGGGCAGGTTCGTGAAAAACTGTTTTTT. It specifies CAWSYGQVREKLFF.

The chain recombines TRBV28 with TRBJ2-3; D not resolved. The ends were cut back, 3 bases at V and 4 bases at J, with 5 bases in the middle. There are 12 residues in the CDR3. Germline V gene data show CDR1 as MDHEN and CDR2 as SYDVKM. CDR3 loop: CASSFSPDTQYF. CDR3 nucleotides: TGTGCCAGCAGTTTTAGTCCAGATACGCAGTATTTT.

A single count supports this clone. The rearrangement uses TRBV29-1 and TRBJ1-1, with TRBD1 as a possible D gene (6 bases). Germline loops: CDR1 SQVTM, CDR2 ANQGSEA. The V and J ends lost 7 bases and 6 bases respectively, with 24 bases between them. The CDR3 sequence is 15 residues long. The CDR3 sequence is CSGGAGTPITPEAFF. The CDR3 DNA follows: TGCAGCGGGGGGGCGGGGACACCCATAACACCTGAAGCTTTCTTT.

This clone was seen only once. This chain uses TRBV10-3 with TRBJ1-3; D call uncertain. The germline gives CDR1 ENHRY, CDR2 SYGVKD. There are 13 residues in the CDR3. Trimming pared 3 bases from V and 3 bases from J, leaving 6 bases between. CDR3 loop: CAISERRGNTIYF. CDR3 coding DNA: TGTGCCATCAGTGAAAGGCGTGGAAACACCATATATTTT.

The chain recombines TRBV14 with TRBJ2-3; possible D gene TRBD1, 6 bases. Germline CDR1 reads SGHDN; CDR2 reads FVKESK. The CDR3 length is 16 residues. Between the trimmed V and J ends, which lost 1 base and 3 bases, there was a span of 14 bases. CDR3 coding DNA: TGTGCCAGCAGCCAAGTAACAGGGCGATGGACAGATACGCAGTATTTT. Protein sequence: CASSQVTGRWTDTQYF.